This T cell receptor beta chain is from a study of T cells in tuberculosis. Study-wide background: This South African cohort compared adolescents with or without latent tuberculosis against adults with active tuberculosis.

Study-wide findings and caveats: Selection depended on which cryopreserved specimens were available.

About this clone itself: Its antigen remains unknown.

Tuberculin skin test and IGRA determined adolescents' latent tuberculosis status at entry. This CDR3 is built from 14 residues. Looked up from germline, CDR1 is SGHTS and CDR2 is YDEGEE. The V end lost 1 base, the J end lost 3 bases, and 8 bases lay between the germline ends. This table comes from immunoSEQ multiplex PCR, and its TCRdb copy is limited to in-frame clones, with some not included. The profile shows about 25,000 clones, approximately 90% of them singletons. The chain couples TRBV5-8 to TRBJ1-3; the D gene is possibly TRBD1 (5 bases). The sample consisted of PBMCs. This clonotype originated in a donor under 30 with latent tuberculosis or without tuberculosis infection. Some clones in this sample may be carry-over from other donors' samples. The CDR3 loop is CASSLYRIGNTIYF. The CDR3 bases are TGTGCCAGCAGCTTGTACAGGATTGGAAACACCATATATTTT.